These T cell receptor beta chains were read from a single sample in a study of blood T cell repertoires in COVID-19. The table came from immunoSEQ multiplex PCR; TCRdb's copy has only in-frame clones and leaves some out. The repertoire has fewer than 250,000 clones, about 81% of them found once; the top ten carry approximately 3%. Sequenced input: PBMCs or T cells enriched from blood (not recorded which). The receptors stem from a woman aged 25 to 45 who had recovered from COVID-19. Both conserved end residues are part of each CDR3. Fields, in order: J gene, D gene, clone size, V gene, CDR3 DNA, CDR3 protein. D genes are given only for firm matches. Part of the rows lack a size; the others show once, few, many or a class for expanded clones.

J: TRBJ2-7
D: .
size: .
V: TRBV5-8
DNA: TGTGCCAGCAGCTGGCGTTCGAGGGCCGGGACTTGGAGATACGAGCAGTACTTC
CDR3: CASSWRSRAGTWRYEQYF

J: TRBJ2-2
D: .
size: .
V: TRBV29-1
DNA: TGCAGCGTGGCCCTAGGCCTGGCCGGGGAGCTGTTTTTT
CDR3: CSVALGLAGELFF

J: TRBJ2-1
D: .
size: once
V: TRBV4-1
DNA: TGCGCCAGCAGCCCCCGCTCGGAGCTTGTCTATGAGCAGTTCTTC
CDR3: CASSPRSELVYEQFF

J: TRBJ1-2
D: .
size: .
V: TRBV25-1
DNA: TGTGCCAGCAGTGAATTCTCTTATGGCTACACCTTC
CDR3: CASSEFSYGYTF

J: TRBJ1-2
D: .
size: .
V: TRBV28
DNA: TGTGCCAGCACCCTACAAGGGGGAACTAACTATGGCTACACCTTC
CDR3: CASTLQGGTNYGYTF

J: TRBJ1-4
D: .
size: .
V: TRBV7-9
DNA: TGTGCCAGCAGCTTAGGAGGGGGACGGATTAAAGAAAAACTGTTTTTT
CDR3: CASSLGGGRIKEKLFF

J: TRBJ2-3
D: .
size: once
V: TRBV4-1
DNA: TGCGCCAGCAGCCAAGATGGGCAACAGGGTGGGACAGATACGCAGTATTTT
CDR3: CASSQDGQQGGTDTQYF

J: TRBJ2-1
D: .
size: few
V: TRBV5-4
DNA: TGTGCCAGCAGCCCCCCGGGATACAATGAGCAGTTCTTC
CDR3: CASSPPGYNEQFF

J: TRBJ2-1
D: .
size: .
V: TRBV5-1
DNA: TGCGCCAGCAGCCGGCCACGGGATTTTGGGTCCAATGAGCAGTTCTTC
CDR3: CASSRPRDFGSNEQFF

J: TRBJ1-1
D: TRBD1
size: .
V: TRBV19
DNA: TGTGCCAGTAGTGATATAGGGACAGGGAACACTGAAGCTTTCTTT
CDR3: CASSDIGTGNTEAFF

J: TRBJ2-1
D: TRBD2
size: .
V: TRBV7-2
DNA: TGTGCCAGCAGCTTAGCCGGCAGCGGGGGGTACAATGAGCAGTTCTTC
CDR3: CASSLAGSGGYNEQFF

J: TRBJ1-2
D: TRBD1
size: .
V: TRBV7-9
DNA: TGTGCCAGCAGCCTGGGACAGCATAACTATGGCTACACCTTC
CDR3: CASSLGQHNYGYTF

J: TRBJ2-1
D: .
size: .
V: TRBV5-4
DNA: TGTGCCAGCAGCTTGGGCAGGGGAGGGAATGAGCAGTTCTTC
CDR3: CASSLGRGGNEQFF

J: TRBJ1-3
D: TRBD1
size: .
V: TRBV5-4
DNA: TGTGCCAGCAGCGGGACAGGGAGGGATAACACCATATATTTT
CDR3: CASSGTGRDNTIYF

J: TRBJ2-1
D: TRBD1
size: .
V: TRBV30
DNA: TGTGCCTCAAGCACAGGGGTCCATGAGCAGTTCTTC
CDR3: CASSTGVHEQFF

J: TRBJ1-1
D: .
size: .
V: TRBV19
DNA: TGTGCCAGTAGTATTCGGCACAGGGACACTGAAGCTTTCTTT
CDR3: CASSIRHRDTEAFF

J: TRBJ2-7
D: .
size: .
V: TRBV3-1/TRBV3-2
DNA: TGTGCCAGCAGCCAATGGACTTACGAGCAGTACTTC
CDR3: CASSQWTYEQYF

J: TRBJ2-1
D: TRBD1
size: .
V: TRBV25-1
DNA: TGTGCCAGCAGTGACCCGAGGACAGGGGTTAACAATGAGCAGTTCTTC
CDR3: CASSDPRTGVNNEQFF

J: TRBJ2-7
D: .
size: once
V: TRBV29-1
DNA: TGCAGCGTTGGGATCGGGACACCCTACTACGAGCAGTACTTC
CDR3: CSVGIGTPYYEQYF

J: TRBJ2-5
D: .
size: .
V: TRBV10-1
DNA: TGCGCCAGCAGTGAGGCCAGCGCGGGGAAGACCCAGTACTTC
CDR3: CASSEASAGKTQYF

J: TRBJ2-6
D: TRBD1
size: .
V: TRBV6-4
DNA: TGTGCCAGCAGTGACGATACAGGGGCTGGGGCCAACGTCCTGACTTTC
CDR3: CASSDDTGAGANVLTF

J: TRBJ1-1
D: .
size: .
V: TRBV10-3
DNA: TGTGCCATCAGTGAGAGGGGAAACACTGAAGCTTTCTTT
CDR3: CAISERGNTEAFF

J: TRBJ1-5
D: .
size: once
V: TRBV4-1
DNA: TGCGCCAGCAGCCAAGAGAGTGGACAGTCTTATCAGCCCCAGCATTTT
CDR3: CASSQESGQSYQPQHF

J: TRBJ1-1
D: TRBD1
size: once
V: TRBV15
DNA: TGTGCCACCAGCGGACAGGGGGCGGCTGGTGAAGCTTTCTTT
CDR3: CATSGQGAAGEAFF

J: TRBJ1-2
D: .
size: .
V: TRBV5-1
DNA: TGCGCCAGCAGTTCAACGACGGGGGGGCGTTATGGCTACACCTTC
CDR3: CASSSTTGGRYGYTF

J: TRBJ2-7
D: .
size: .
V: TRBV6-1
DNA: TGTGCCAGCAGTGAAATCTCTCGGGAGCAGTACTTC
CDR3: CASSEISREQYF

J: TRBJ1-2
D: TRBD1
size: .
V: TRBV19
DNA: TGTGCCAGTAGTGACTCGACAGGGGGCCCTAACTATGGCTACACCTTC
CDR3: CASSDSTGGPNYGYTF

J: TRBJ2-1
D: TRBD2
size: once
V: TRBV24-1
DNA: TGTGCCACCAGTGACCCCCTAGCGGGAGGGATGAATGAGCAGTTCTTC
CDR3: CATSDPLAGGMNEQFF

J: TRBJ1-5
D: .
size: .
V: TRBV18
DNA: TGTGCCAGCTCACCACGATCCGCGTCAGGGGTGGGTAGCAATCAGCCCCAGCATTTT
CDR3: CASSPRSASGVGSNQPQHF

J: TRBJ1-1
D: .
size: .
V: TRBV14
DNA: TGTGCCAGCAGCCAACAACAGAACACTGAAGCTTTCTTT
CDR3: CASSQQQNTEAFF

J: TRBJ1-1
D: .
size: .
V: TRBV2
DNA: TGTGCCAGTCGGGGATTCACTGAAGCTTTCTTT
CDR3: CASRGFTEAFF

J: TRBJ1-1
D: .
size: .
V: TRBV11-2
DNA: TGTGCCAGCAGCATCACGAGGGCTACTGAAGCTTTCTTT
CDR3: CASSITRATEAFF

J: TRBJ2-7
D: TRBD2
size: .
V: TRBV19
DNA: TGTGCCAGTGGGAGCTGGGCTAGCGGGAGTTACGAGCAGTACTTC
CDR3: CASGSWASGSYEQYF

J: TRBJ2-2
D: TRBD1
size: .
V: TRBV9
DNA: TGTGCCAGCAGCGCAGGGGGCTTTATCGGGGAGCTGTTTTTT
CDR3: CASSAGGFIGELFF

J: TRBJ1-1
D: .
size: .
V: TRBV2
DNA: TGTGCCTCTACGGGGGGGGTTCTCACTGAAGCTTTCTTT
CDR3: CASTGGVLTEAFF

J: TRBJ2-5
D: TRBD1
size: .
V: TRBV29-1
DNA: TGCAGCGTCATACAGGGGAGCCAGACCCAGTACTTC
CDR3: CSVIQGSQTQYF

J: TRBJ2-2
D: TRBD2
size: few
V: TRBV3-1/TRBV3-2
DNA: TGTGCCAGCCGGAGGGGACTAGCGGGGGAGGAGAACACCGGGGAGCTGTTTTTT
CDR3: CASRRGLAGEENTGELFF

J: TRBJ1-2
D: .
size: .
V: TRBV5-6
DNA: TGTGCCAGCAGCTCGGCAGGGGAGAACTATGGCTACACCTTC
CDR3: CASSSAGENYGYTF

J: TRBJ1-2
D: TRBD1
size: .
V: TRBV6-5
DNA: TGTGCCAGCAGGCCGACAGGGCTGTATGGCTACACCTTC
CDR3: CASRPTGLYGYTF

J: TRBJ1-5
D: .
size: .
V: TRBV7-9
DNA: TGTGCCAGCAGCTTATTTGGGGACGCGGGGGAGCCCCAGCATTTT
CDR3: CASSLFGDAGEPQHF

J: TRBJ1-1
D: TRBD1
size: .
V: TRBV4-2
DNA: TGTGCCAGCAGCCAAGACGGCCAGGGGGCGGACACTGAAGCTTTCTTT
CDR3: CASSQDGQGADTEAFF

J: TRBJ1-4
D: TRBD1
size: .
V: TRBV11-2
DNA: TGTGCCAGCAGCTCGGGGGACAGGGGGCTCAATGAAAAACTGTTTTTT
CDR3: CASSSGDRGLNEKLFF

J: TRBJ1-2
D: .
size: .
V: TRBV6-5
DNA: TGTGCCAGCAGGGGAGAGGCACAGGGTGTGCGCTACACCTTC
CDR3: CASRGEAQGVRYTF

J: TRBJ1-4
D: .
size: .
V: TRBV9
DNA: TGTGCCAGCAGCGTTGGGCCTAGCGGTGAAAAACTGTTTTTT
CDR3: CASSVGPSGEKLFF

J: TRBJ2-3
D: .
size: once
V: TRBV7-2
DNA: TGTGCCAGCAGCTTACGGCCTAGCACTAGCACAGATACGCAGTATTTT
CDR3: CASSLRPSTSTDTQYF

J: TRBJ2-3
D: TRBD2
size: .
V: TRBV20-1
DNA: TGCAGTGCTAGTGGTAGGCTAGCGGGTTTTGACACAGATACGCAGTATTTT
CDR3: CSASGRLAGFDTDTQYF

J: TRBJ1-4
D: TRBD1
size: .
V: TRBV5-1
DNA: TGCGCCAGCAGCTCCGGGACAGGGGGCAACGAAAAACTGTTTTTT
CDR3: CASSSGTGGNEKLFF